This T cell receptor beta chain was found in a study of shared clonotypes between healthy human individuals. The overall study: Three plates each covered CD4 naive and memory; CD8 naive two, CD8 memory one.

Genomic DNA (from each subset) was split evenly across several immunoSEQ plates. The protocol was immunoSEQ multiplex PCR, while the TCRdb copy is restricted to in-frame clones and leaves out a portion. The table includes more than 1.2 million clones, around 98.5% detected once. Into CD45RA+ naive and CD45RA-negative memory subsets, the CD4+ cells were split. The specimen was naive CD4+ T cells sorted from blood. Subset: CD45RA+ positively selected. The sequence came from a man between 25 and 39 years old in good health.

The CDR3: CATSSRGDTAYNEQFF. The CDR3 DNA is TGTGCCACCAGTAGTCGTGGGGACACGGCCTACAATGAGCAGTTCTTC. The rearrangement links TRBV15 to TRBJ2-1; tentative D call: TRBD1 (6 bases). The germline V gene has CDR1 LNHNV and CDR2 YYDKDF (reference sequence). Trimming stripped 6 bases from V and 2 bases from J, with 17 bases between. This CDR3 is 16 amino acids long.